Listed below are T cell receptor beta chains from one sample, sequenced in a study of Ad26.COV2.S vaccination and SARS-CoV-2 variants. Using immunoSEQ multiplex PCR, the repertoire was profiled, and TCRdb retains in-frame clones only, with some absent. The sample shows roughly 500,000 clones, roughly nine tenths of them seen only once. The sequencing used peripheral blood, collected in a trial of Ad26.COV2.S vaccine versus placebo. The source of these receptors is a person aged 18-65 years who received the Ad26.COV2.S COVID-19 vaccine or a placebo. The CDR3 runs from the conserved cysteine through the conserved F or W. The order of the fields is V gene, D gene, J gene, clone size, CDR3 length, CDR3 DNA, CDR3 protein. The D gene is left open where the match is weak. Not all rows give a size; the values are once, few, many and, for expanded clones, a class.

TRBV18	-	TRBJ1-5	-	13	TGTGCCAGCTCACCCGACGGTAATCAGCCCCAGCATTTT	CASSPDGNQPQHF
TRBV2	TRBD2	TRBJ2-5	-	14	TGTGCCAGCAGTGAAGCATTAGCGGGAGCGGCCCAGTACTTC	CASSEALAGAAQYF
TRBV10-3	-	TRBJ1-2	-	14	TGTGCCATCAGTGGGGGGCCCGGACAGTTTGGCTACACCTTC	CAISGGPGQFGYTF
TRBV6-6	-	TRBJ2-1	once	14	TGTGCCAGCTCTAGCCACGCAACGGCCAATGAGCAGTTCTTC	CASSSHATANEQFF
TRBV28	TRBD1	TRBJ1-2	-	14	TGCGCCAGCAGTTTAGGAGGGGGCAACTATGGCTACACCTTC	CASSLGGGNYGYTF
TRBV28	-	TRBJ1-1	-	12	TGTGCCAGCACCCAAATGGACACTGAAGCTTTCTTT	CASTQMDTEAFF
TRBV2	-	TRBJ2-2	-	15	TGTGCCAGCACCCTGAAAACCCCGAGGACCGGGGAGCTGTTTTTT	CASTLKTPRTGELFF
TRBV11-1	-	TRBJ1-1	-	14	TGTGCCAGCAGCTTAGTCCCAGAGAACACTGAAGCTTTCTTT	CASSLVPENTEAFF
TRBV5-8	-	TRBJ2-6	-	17	TGTGCCAGCAGACCCGACCCATCAGGCCCTGGGGCCAACGTCCTGACTTTC	CASRPDPSGPGANVLTF
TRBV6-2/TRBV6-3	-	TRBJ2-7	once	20	TGTGCCAGCAGCCTCGATCCCCAAGTCACAGGGCTCTTGTCTCCCTACGAGCAGTACTTC	CASSLDPQVTGLLSPYEQYF
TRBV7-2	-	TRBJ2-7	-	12	TGTGCCAGCAGCTTAGCAGGACGCGAGCAGTACTTC	CASSLAGREQYF
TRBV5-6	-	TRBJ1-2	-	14	TGTGCCAGCAGCTTAGTAGGAGCTAACTATGGCTACACCTTC	CASSLVGANYGYTF
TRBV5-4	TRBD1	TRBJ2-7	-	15	TGTGCCAGCAGCTGGGACAGGGACAGCTCCTACGAGCAGTACTTC	CASSWDRDSSYEQYF
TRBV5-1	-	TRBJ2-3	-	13	TGCGCCAGCAGCTTGGACTTAGCAGATACGCAGTATTTT	CASSLDLADTQYF
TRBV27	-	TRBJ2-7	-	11	TGTGCCAGTAGCTCCGGCCTGTGGCAGTACTTC	CASSSGLWQYF
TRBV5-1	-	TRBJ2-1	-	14	TGCGCCAGCAGCTTGTGGGAGCCGGGCAATGAGCAGTTCTTC	CASSLWEPGNEQFF
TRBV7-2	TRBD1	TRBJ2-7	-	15	TGTGCCAGCAGCTTAGCGATCCCAGGGGGCTACGAGCAGTACTTC	CASSLAIPGGYEQYF
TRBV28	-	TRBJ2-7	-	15	TGTGCCAGCAGCCCCCGGGGGTCACCGACCTACGAGCAGTACTTC	CASSPRGSPTYEQYF
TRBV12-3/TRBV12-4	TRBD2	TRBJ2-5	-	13	TGTGCCAGCAGTTGGACTAGTCGGGAGACCCAGTACTTC	CASSWTSRETQYF
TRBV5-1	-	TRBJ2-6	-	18	TGCGCCAGCAGCTGGGGAGGGACAGGAGGAACGGGGGCCAACGTCCTGACTTTC	CASSWGGTGGTGANVLTF
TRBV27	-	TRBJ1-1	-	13	TGTGCCAGCAGTTTGTACAGACACACTGAAGCTTTCTTT	CASSLYRHTEAFF
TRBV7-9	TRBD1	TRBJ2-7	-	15	TGTGCCAGCAGCCCCGGCTGGACAGGGCCCAACGAGCAGTACTTC	CASSPGWTGPNEQYF
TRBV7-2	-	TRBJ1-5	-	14	TGTGCCAGCAGCTTAGCGAGGAGCAATCAGCCCCAGCATTTT	CASSLARSNQPQHF
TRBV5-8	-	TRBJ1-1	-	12	TGTGCCAGCAGAAGGGGTTTAACTGAAGCTTTCTTT	CASRRGLTEAFF
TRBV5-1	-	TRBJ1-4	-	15	TGCGCCAGCAGCTTGGGTGAGAGGGGAGGCGAAAAACTGTTTTTT	CASSLGERGGEKLFF
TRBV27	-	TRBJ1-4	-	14	TGTGCCAGCAGTTTGTGGGGGCTACGTGAAAAACTGTTTTTT	CASSLWGLREKLFF
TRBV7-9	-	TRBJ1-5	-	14	TGTGCCAGCAGCTTACCAGGCGCGAATCAGCCCCAGCATTTT	CASSLPGANQPQHF
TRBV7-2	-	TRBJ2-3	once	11	TGTGCCAGCAGCTCACTTCCTACGCAGTATTTT	CASSSLPTQYF
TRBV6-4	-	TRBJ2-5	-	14	TGTGCCAGCACCGGGCCCCGGTTTAGGGAGACCCAGTACTTC	CASTGPRFRETQYF
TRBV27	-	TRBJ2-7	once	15	TGTGCCAGCAGTATGACCGGGTTCTTAGGTGGCGAGCAGTACTTC	CASSMTGFLGGEQYF
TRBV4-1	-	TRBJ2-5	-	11	TGCGCCAGCAGCCAAGCTGAGACCCAGTACTTC	CASSQAETQYF
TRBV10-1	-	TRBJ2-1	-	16	TGCGCCAGCACCTTTCTTGGGGAGGCCCACTACAATGAGCAGTTCTTC	CASTFLGEAHYNEQFF
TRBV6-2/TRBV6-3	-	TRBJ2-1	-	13	TGTGCCAGCAGTCCCTCAGTTAGCGGTGAGCAGTTCTTC	CASSPSVSGEQFF
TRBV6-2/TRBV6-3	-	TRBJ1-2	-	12	TGTGCCAGCAGCCAATTACCCTATGGCTACACCTTC	CASSQLPYGYTF
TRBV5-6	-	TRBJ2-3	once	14	TGTGCCAGCAGCTTGATGGGGGCCACAGATACGCAGTATTTT	CASSLMGATDTQYF
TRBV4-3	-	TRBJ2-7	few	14	TGCGCCAGCAGCCCTGGGGGCGGGACCTACGAGCAGTACTTC	CASSPGGGTYEQYF
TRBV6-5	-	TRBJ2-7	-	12	TGTGCCAGCAGGTTGGACAGTTACGAGCAGTACTTC	CASRLDSYEQYF
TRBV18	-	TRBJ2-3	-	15	TGTGCCAGCTCACCCAGAGGGGGTGGCACAGATACGCAGTATTTT	CASSPRGGGTDTQYF
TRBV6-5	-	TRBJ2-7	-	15	TGTGCCAGCAGTTCAGCCCCTCCACCCTTCTACGAGCAGTACTTC	CASSSAPPPFYEQYF
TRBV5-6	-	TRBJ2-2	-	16	TGTGCCAGCAGCTTACCCGGGCGCCGGGGGAGGGGGGAGCTGTTTTTT	CASSLPGRRGRGELFF
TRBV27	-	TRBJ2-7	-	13	TGTGCCAGCAGATACAGGGATGACTACGAGCAGTACTTC	CASRYRDDYEQYF
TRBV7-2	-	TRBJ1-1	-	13	TGTGCCAGCAGCTTATTCGGGAACACTGAAGCTTTCTTT	CASSLFGNTEAFF
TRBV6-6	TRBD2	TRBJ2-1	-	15	TGTGCCACCCACGCCGGGACTATTAATTACAATGAGCAGTTCTTC	CATHAGTINYNEQFF
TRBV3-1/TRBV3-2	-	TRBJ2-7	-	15	TGTGCCAGCAGCCAAGTGGCAGGGGCCCCCTACGAGCAGTACTTC	CASSQVAGAPYEQYF
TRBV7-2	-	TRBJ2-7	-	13	TGTGCCAGCAGCTTTGGGATTTCGGCCGAGCAGTACTTC	CASSFGISAEQYF
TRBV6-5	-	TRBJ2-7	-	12	TGTGCCAGCAATACAATATCTAACGAGCAGTACTTC	CASNTISNEQYF